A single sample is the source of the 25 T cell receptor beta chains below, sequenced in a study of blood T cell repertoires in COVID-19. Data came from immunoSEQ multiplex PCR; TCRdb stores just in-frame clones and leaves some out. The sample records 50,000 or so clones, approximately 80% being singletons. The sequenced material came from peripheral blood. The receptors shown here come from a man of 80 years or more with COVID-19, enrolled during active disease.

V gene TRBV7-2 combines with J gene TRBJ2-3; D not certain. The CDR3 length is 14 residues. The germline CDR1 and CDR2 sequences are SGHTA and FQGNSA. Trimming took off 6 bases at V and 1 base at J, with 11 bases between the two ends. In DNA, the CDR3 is TGTGCCAGCAGAGCCAATCGGGGCACAGATACGCAGTATTTT. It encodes CASRANRGTDTQYF.

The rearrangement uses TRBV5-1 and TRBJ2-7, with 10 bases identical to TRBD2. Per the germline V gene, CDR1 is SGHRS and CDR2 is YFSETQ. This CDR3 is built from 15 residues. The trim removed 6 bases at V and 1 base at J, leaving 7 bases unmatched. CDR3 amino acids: CASTPSGSGSYEQYF. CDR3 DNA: TGCGCCAGCACTCCTAGCGGGAGCGGGTCCTACGAGCAGTACTTC.

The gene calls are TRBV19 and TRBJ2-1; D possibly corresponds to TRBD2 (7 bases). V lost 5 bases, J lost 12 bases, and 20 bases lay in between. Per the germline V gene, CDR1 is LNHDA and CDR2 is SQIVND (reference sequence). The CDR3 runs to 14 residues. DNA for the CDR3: TGTGCCAGTAGTCTAACCCCGGGAGGAGGGGGGCAGTTCTTC. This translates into CASSLTPGGGGQFF.

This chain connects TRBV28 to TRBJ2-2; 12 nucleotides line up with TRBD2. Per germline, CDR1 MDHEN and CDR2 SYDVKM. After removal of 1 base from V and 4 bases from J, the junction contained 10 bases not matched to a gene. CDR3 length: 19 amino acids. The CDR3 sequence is CASSLSLAGGPRGTGELFF. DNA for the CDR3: TGTGCCAGCAGTTTATCTCTAGCGGGAGGGCCGAGAGGCACCGGGGAGCTGTTTTTT.

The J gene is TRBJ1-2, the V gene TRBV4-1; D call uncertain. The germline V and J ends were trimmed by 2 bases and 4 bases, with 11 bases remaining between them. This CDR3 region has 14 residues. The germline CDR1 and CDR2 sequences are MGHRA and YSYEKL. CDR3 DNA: TGCGCCAGCAGCCAATCTCACCAACTCTATGGCTACACCTTC. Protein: CASSQSHQLYGYTF.

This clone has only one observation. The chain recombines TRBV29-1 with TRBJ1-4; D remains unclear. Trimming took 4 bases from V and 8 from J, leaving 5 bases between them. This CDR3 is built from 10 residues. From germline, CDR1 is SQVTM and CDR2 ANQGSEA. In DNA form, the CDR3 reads TGCAGCGTTGGGGCAGAAAAACTGTTTTTT. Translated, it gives CSVGAEKLFF.

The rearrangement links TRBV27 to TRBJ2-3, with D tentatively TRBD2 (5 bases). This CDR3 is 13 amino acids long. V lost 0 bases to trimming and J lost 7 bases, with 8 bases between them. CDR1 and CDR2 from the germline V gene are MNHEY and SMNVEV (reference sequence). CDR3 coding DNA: TGTGCCAGCAGTTTATCGGGGAGTTATACGCAGTATTTT. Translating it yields CASSLSGSYTQYF.

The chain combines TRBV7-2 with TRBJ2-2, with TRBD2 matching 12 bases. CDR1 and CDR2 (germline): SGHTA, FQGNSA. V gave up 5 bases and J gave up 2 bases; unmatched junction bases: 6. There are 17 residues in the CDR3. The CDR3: CASSLRTSGANTGELFF. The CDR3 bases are TGTGCCAGCAGCCTAAGGACTAGCGGGGCAAACACCGGGGAGCTGTTTTTT.

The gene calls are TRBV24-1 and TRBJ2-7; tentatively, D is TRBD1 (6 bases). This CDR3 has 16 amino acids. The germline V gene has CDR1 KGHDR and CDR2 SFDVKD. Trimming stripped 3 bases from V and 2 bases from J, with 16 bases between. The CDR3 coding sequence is TGTGCCACCAGTGATCGGGACATCCAAGGCGCCTACGAGCAGTACTTC. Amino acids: CATSDRDIQGAYEQYF.

CDR3: CASSLGLQETQYF. CDR3 DNA sequence: TGTGCCAGCAGCTTAGGACTCCAAGAGACCCAGTACTTC. The rearrangement links TRBV7-8 to TRBJ2-5; D ambiguous. Deletions cut 1 base from V and 1 base from J, with 4 bases between. The CDR3 extends over 13 amino acids. Germline CDR1 reads SGHVS; CDR2 reads FQNEAQ.

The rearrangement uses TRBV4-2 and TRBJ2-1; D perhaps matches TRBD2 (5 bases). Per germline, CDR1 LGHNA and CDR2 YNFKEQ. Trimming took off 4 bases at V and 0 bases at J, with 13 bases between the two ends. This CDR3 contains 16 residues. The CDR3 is CASSPGSGNSYNEQFF. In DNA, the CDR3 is TGTGCCAGCAGCCCGGGTTCGGGGAACTCCTACAATGAGCAGTTCTTC.

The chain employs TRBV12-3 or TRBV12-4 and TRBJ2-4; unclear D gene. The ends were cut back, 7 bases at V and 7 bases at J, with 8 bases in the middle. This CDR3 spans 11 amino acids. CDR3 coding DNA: TGTGCCAGCACCCTCAGTAACATTCAGTACTTC. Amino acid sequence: CASTLSNIQYF.

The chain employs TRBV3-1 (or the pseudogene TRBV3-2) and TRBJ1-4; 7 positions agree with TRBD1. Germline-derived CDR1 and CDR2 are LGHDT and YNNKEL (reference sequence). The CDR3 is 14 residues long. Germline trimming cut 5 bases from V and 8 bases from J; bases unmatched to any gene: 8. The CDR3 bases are TGTGCCAGCAGCGTTCGGACAGGTGGCGAAAAACTGTTTTTT. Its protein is CASSVRTGGEKLFF.

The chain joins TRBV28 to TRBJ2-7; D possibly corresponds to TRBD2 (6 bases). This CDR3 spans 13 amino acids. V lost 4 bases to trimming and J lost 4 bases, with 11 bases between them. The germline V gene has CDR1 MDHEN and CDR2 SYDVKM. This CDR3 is CASSSGLLYEQYV. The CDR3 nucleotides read TGTGCCAGCAGTTCGGGACTGCTGTACGAGCAGTACGTC.

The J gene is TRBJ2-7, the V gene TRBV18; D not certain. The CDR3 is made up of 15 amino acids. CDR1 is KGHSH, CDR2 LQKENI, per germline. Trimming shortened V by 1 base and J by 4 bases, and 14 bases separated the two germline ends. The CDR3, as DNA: TGTGCCAGCTCACCACAAGGTCAGCTGACTTACGAGCAGTACGTC. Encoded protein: CASSPQGQLTYEQYV.

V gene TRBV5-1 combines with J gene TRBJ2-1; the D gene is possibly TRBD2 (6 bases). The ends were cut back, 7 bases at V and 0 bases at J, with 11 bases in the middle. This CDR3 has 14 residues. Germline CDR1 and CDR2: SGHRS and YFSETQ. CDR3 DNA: TGCGCCAGCGACCTGGGGGGCTCCTACAATGAGCAGTTCTTC. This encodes CASDLGGSYNEQFF.

DNA of the CDR3: TGTGCCAGCAGACGGGATTTGGACATTCAGTACTTC. Its protein is CASRRDLDIQYF. The rearrangement joins TRBV6-5 to TRBJ2-4; a possible D gene is TRBD2 (5 bases). Trimming stripped 6 bases from V and 8 bases from J, with 11 bases between. Germline values: CDR1 MNHEY, CDR2 SVGAGI. The length of the CDR3 is 12 residues.

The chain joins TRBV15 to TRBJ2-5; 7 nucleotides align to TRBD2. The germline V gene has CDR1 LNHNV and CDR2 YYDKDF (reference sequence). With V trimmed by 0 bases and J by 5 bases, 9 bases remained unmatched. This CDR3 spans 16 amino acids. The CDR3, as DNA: TGTGCCACCAGCAGAGATCCCCCGGGGGGAGGGGAGACCCAGTACTTC. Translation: CATSRDPPGGGETQYF. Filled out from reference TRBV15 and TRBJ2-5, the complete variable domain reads DAMVIQNPRYQVTQFGKPVTLSCSQTLNHNVMYWYQQKSSQAPKLLFHYYDKDFNNEADTPDNFQSRRPNTSFCFLDIRSPGLGDTAMYLCATSRDPPGGGETQYFGPGTRLLVL.

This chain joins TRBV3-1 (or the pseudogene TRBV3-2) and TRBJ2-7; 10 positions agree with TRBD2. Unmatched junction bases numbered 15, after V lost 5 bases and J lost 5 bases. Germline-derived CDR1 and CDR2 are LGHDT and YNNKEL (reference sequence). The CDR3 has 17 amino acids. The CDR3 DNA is TGTGCCAGCAGCGTGGGGGCTAGCGGGGGCCAGTTCAACGAGCAGTACTTC. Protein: CASSVGASGGQFNEQYF.

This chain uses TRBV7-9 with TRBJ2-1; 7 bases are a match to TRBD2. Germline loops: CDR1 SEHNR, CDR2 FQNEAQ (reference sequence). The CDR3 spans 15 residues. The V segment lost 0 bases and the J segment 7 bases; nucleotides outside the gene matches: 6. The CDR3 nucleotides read TGTGCCAGCAGCTTAGCGTCGGCGGGGGTTAATGAGCAGTTCTTC. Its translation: CASSLASAGVNEQFF.

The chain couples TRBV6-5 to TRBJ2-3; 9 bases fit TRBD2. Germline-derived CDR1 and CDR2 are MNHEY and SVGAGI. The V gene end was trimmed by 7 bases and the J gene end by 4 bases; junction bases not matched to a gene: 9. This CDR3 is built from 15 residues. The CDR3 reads CASILTSGLSDTQYF. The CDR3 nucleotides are TGTGCCAGCATCCTGACTAGCGGATTGTCAGATACGCAGTATTTT.

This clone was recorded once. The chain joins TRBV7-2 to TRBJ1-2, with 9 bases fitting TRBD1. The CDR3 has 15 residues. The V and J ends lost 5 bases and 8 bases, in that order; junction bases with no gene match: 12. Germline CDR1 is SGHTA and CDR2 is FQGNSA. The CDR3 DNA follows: TGTGCCAGCAGCGTGACCCGGGACAGGGTCGGCGGCTACACCTTC. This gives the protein CASSVTRDRVGGYTF.

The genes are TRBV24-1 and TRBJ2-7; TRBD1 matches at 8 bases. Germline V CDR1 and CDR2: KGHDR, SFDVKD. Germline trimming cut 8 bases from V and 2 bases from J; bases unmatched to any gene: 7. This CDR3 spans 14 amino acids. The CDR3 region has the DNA TGTGCCACCACACCCCAGGACAGGGCCTACGAGCAGTACGTC. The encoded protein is CATTPQDRAYEQYV.

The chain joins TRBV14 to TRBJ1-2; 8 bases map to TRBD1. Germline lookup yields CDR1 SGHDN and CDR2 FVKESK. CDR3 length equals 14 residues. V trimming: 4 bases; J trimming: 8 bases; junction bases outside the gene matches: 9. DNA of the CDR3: TGTGCCAGCAGCCGAAGACAGGGGAATGGAGGCTACACCTTC. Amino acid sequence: CASSRRQGNGGYTF.

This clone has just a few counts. For the CDR3, the DNA is TGTGCCAGCAGCCGAGGGGAGGGCGAGTTCCAAGAGACCCAGTACTTC. Translated: CASSRGEGEFQETQYF. This rearrangement joins TRBV3-1 (or the pseudogene TRBV3-2) to TRBJ2-5; 7 nucleotides match TRBD2. The J segment lost 1 base and the V segment lost 4 bases, leaving 9 bases of the junction unmatched. Germline lookup yields CDR1 LGHDT and CDR2 YNNKEL (reference sequence). The CDR3 runs 16 residues.